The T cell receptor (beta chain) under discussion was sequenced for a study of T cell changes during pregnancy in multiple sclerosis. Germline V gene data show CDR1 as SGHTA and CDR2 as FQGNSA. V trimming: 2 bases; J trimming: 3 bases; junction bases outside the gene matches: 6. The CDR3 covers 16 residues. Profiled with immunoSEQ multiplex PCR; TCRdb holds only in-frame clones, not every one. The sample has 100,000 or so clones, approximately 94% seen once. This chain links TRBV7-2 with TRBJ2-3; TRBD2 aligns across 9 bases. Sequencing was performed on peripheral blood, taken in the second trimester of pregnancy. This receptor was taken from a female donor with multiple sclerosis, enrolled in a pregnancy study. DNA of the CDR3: TGTGCCAGCAGCTTAATGGGCGGGGGGGCAACAGATACGCAGTATTTT. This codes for CASSLMGGGATDTQYF.